Listed below are T cell receptor beta chains from one sample, sequenced in a study. MiXCR, run by TCRdb on the RT-PCR reads, gives a single entry per CDR3 protein. The data contain approximately 3,800 distinct CDR3 sequences, less than 40% of them singletons. Sequencing was carried out using memory CD4+ T cells from salivary gland. These receptors originate from a female donor with primary Sjogren's syndrome. Each CDR3 is given with its conserved first and last residue. The D gene is left open where the match is weak. Clone size is given for some rows only: seen once, a few or many times, or a class if the clone is expanded.

clone size: medium-sized
D gene: -
J gene: TRBJ2-3
V gene: TRBV10-3
CDR3 protein: CAISAQTRGTDTQYF
CDR3 DNA: TGTGCCATCAGTGCCCAGACCCGGGGGACAGATACGCAGTATTTT

clone size: medium-sized
D gene: -
J gene: TRBJ1-3
V gene: TRBV20-1
CDR3 protein: CSAMDSSGNTIYF
CDR3 DNA: TGCAGTGCGATGGACAGCTCTGGAAACACCATATATTTT

clone size: medium-sized
D gene: -
J gene: TRBJ2-2
V gene: TRBV6-2/TRBV6-3
CDR3 protein: CASSPPEAGYTGELFF
CDR3 DNA: TGTGCCAGCAGTCCCCCAGAGGCGGGGTACACCGGGGAGCTGTTTTTT

clone size: medium-sized
D gene: TRBD2
J gene: TRBJ2-3
V gene: TRBV10-3
CDR3 protein: CAISVAGVADTQYF
CDR3 DNA: TGTGCCATCAGTGTAGCGGGAGTTGCAGATACGCAGTATTTT

clone size: -
D gene: -
J gene: TRBJ1-5
V gene: TRBV6-2/TRBV6-3
CDR3 protein: CASGGTGKLGETQHF
CDR3 DNA: TGTGCCAGCGGAGGCACAGGCAAATTAGGGGAGACCCAGCATTTT

clone size: medium-sized
D gene: TRBD1
J gene: TRBJ1-1
V gene: TRBV10-3
CDR3 protein: CAISRTGGLNTEAFF
CDR3 DNA: TGTGCCATCAGTCGGACAGGGGGGCTGAACACTGAAGCTTTCTTT

clone size: -
D gene: -
J gene: TRBJ1-4
V gene: TRBV21-1
CDR3 protein: CASSKDGGTGTTPEKLFF
CDR3 DNA: TGTGCCAGCAGCAAAGATGGAGGGACCGGGACAACTCCTGAAAAACTGTTTTTT

clone size: medium-sized
D gene: -
J gene: TRBJ1-5
V gene: TRBV7-8
CDR3 protein: CASSLVSRQYQPQHF
CDR3 DNA: TGTGCCAGCAGCTTAGTGAGTCGACAGTATCAGCCCCAGCATTTT

clone size: medium-sized
D gene: -
J gene: TRBJ1-5
V gene: TRBV7-2
CDR3 protein: CASSHLSAMQPQHF
CDR3 DNA: TGTGCCAGCAGCCACTTATCCGCGATGCAGCCCCAGCATTTT

clone size: medium-sized
D gene: -
J gene: TRBJ2-5
V gene: TRBV5-5
CDR3 protein: CASSLPGEGKTQYF
CDR3 DNA: TGTGCCAGCAGCTTGCCAGGGGAGGGAAAGACCCAGTACTTC

clone size: many
D gene: -
J gene: TRBJ1-2
V gene: TRBV12-3/TRBV12-4
CDR3 protein: CASSSGWGYTF
CDR3 DNA: TGTGCCAGCAGTTCCGGGTGGGGCTACACCTTC

clone size: -
D gene: -
J gene: TRBJ2-1
V gene: TRBV21-1
CDR3 protein: CASSKGVRHEQFF
CDR3 DNA: TGTGCCAGCAGCAAAGGAGTCCGACATGAGCAGTTCTTC

clone size: -
D gene: -
J gene: TRBJ1-2
V gene: TRBV20-1
CDR3 protein: CSALGADYGYTF
CDR3 DNA: TGCAGTGCTCTCGGGGCAGACTATGGCTACACCTTC

clone size: medium-sized
D gene: -
J gene: TRBJ1-5
V gene: TRBV20-1
CDR3 protein: CSARVSLNQPQHF
CDR3 DNA: TGCAGTGCTAGAGTTTCGCTCAATCAGCCCCAGCATTTT

clone size: once
D gene: -
J gene: TRBJ1-1
V gene: TRBV19
CDR3 protein: CASRSDRLNTEAFF
CDR3 DNA: TGTGCCAGTAGATCGGACAGACTGAACACTGAAGCTTTCTTT

clone size: -
D gene: TRBD2
J gene: TRBJ2-1
V gene: TRBV6-4
CDR3 protein: CASSDAPAGVNNKQFF
CDR3 DNA: TGTGCCAGCAGTGACGCTCCAGCGGGGGTGAACAATAAGCAGTTCTTC

clone size: -
D gene: TRBD2
J gene: TRBJ2-7
V gene: TRBV4-3
CDR3 protein: CASSQEYSGRGYEQYF
CDR3 DNA: TGCGCCAGCAGCCAGGAATATAGCGGGAGGGGCTACGAGCAGTACTTC

clone size: -
D gene: TRBD1
J gene: TRBJ1-2
V gene: TRBV12-3/TRBV12-4
CDR3 protein: CASSSAGGGGYTF
CDR3 DNA: TGTGCCAGCAGTTCCGCAGGGGGCGGAGGCTACACCTTC